Described below is a single T cell receptor beta chain sequence and its context. This specimen belongs to a study of blood T cell repertoires in COVID-19. Authors' analysis steps: Amplification from reference gene primers served as the basis for estimated nucleated cell counts. Profiled with immunoSEQ multiplex PCR; TCRdb holds only in-frame clones, not every one. The DNA was the basis for D and trimming; V, J and clone size are from that table. This sample has approximately 220,000 clones; roughly four fifths occur once, and the top ten carry 4.8%. The sequence derives from a woman aged 50 to 60 who had been exposed to COVID-19. Sequencing input: PBMCs or T cells enriched from blood (not recorded which).

CDR3 in amino acids: CASSFRGRMDEQYF. As DNA, the CDR3 is TGTGCCAGCAGTTTCAGGGGACGCATGGACGAGCAGTACTTC. V usage is TRBV27 and J usage is TRBJ2-7; TRBD1 is a possible D gene (6 bases). The germline CDR1 and CDR2 sequences are MNHEY and SMNVEV (reference sequence). Deletions cut 3 bases from V and 5 bases from J, with 14 bases between. This CDR3 is built from 14 residues.